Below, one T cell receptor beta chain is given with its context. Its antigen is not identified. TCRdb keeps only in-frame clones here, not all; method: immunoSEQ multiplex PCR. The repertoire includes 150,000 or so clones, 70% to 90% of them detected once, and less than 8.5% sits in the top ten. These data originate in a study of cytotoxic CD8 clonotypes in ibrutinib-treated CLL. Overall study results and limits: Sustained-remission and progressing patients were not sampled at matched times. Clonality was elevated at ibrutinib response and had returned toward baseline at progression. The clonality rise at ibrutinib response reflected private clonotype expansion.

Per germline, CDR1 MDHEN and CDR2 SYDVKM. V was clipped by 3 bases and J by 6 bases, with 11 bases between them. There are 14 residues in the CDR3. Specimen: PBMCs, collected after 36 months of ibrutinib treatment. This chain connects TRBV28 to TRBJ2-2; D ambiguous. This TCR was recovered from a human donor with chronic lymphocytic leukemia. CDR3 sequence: CASSLSMGPGELFF. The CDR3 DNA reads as TGTGCCAGCAGTTTGTCTATGGGTCCCGGGGAGCTGTTTTTT.